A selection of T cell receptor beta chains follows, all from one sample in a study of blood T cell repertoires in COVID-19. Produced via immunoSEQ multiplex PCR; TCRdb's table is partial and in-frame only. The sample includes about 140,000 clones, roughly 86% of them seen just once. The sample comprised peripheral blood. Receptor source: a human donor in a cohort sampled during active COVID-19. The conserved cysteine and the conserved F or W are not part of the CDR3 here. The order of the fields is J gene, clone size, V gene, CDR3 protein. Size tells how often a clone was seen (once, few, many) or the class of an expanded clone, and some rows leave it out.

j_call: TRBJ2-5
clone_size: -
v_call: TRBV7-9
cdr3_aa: ASSGRQEAGETQY

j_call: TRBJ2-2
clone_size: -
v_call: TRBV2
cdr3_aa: ASSGGSGAGELF

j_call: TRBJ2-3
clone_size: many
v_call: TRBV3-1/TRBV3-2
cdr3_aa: ASSQHGTGSGTDTQY

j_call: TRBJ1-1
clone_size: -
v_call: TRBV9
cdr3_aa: ASSPLGQTNTEAF

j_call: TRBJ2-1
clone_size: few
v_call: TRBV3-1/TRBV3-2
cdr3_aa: ASSQVSGQVDEQF

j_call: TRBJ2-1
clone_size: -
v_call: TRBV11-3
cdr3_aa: ASSLATSGNRYEQF

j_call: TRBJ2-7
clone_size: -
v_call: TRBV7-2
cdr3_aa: ASSSTEISYEQY

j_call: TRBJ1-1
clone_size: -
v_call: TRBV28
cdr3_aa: ASSSVGEGGWTEAF

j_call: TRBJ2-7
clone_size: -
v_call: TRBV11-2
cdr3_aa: ASSLGIGREGEQY

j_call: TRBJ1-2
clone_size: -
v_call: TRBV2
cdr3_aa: ASRAGSREGYT

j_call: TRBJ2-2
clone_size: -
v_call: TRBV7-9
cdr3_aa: ASSAAVVAGGLTGELF

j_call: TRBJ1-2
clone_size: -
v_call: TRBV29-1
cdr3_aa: SVEDSRALYGYT

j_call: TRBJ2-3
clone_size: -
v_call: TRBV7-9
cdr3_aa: ASSLTATIRDTDTQY

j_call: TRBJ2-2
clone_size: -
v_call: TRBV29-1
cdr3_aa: RGWRKCGSANTGELF

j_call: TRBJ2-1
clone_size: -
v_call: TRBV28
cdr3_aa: ASSFGTGLSSYNEQF

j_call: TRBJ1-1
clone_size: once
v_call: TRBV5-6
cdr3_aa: ASKKKLFTEAF

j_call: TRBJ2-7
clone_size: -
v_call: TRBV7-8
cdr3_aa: ASSRAISYEQY

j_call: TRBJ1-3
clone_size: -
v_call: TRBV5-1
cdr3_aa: ASSLGGSSGNTIY

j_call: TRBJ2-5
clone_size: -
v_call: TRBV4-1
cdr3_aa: ASSQGSGSSQETQY

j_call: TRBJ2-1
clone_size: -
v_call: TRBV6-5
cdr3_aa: ASSLGGTPYNEQF

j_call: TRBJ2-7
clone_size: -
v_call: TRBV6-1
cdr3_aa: ASSESPGTYEQY

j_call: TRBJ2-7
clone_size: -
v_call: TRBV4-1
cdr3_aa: ASSQVGTDSYEQY

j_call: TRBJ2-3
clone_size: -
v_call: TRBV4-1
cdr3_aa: ASSQAGGLNGGTQY

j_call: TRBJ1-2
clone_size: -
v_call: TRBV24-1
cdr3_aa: ATSDPRQGRGVNYGYT

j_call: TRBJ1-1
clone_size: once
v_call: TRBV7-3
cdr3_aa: ASSQGTGWTEAF

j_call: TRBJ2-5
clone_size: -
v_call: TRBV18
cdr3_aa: ASSPPLRVLAGDRETQY

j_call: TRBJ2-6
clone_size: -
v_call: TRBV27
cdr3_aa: ASSDRDRGNSGANVLT

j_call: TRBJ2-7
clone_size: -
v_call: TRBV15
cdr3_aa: ATSRGVQSHYEQY

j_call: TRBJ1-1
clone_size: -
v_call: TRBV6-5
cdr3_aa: ASSYETGFTEAF

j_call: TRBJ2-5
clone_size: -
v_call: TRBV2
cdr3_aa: ASSWAETQY